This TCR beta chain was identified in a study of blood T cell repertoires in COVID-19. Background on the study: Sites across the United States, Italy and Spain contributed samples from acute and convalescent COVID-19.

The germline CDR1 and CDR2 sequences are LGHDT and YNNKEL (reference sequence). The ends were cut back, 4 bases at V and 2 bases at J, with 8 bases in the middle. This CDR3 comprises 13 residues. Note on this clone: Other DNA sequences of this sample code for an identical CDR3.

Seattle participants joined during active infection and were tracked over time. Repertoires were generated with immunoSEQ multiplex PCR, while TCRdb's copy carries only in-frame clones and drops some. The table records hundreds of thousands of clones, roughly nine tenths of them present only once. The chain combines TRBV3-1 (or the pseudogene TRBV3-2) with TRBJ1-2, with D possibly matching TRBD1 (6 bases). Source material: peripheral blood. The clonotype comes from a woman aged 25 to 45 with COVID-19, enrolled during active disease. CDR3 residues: CASSLDRNYGYTF. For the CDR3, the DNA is TGTGCCAGCAGCCTGGACAGAAACTATGGCTACACCTTC.